The T cell receptor beta chain under discussion was sequenced for a study of blood T cells in healthy people across ages (dated by TCRdb to 2014 to 2015). Regarding the research as a whole: Template switching captured roughly one uniquely barcoded TCR beta cDNA molecule per two T cells in model experiments. The study measured age-related changes in TCR beta repertoire diversity using deep sequencing normalized with unique cDNA molecular identifiers. For two donors (one aged 18 to 29 and one aged 80 or older), the study analyzed two additional independent replicas of 1 million unique cDNA reads from the same blood draw. The donors were divided into four age groups: young (average roughly 15 years), middle-aged (around 37), aged (around 59) and long-lived (approximately 74).

Overall study outcomes, separate from this receptor: There was a strong correlation between observed TCR beta diversity and the percentage of naive T cells measured by flow cytometry. Because the CMV infection status of the donors was unknown, age-related changes in expanded clonotypes may potentially have been confounded. As age increased, observed TCR beta diversity per million T cells dropped in a roughly linear way, and a significant reduction was already evident by age roughly 40. The long-lived group showed more naive CD4+ T cells, fewer expanded clones and increased TCR diversity than the aged group, suggesting age selection. Estimates of total diversity based on one million sequenced T cells were considered lower bounds and underestimates. Bulk unsorted PBMC profiling prevented conclusive comparison of naive and antigen-experienced compartments.

In the germline V gene (reference sequence), CDR1 corresponds to LNHNV and CDR2 to YYDKDF. Including cysteine and phenylalanine, the CDR3 has 13 amino acids. The sequence is cut down to CDR3 DNA, 39 bases in frame from base 1. The V and J ends are trimmed by 0 bases and 4 bases, leaving 7 bases between them. The protocol used for the library was 5' RACE. The sequencer listed for this sample is Illumina HiSeq 2500. A second about 7 to 12 cycle PCR used a sample-barcoded 5' primer and a J-beta primer mix. Each TCR beta cDNA molecule received a unique molecular identifier from a template-switch 5' adaptor carrying 12 random nucleotides. At least 3 million CDR3-containing paired-end reads were obtained from each sample. First-strand cDNA synthesis was performed from all RNA using the Mint cDNA synthesis kit, with priming by a TRBC-specific oligonucleotide. Following uracil-DNA glycosylase treatment, a first 18-cycle PCR with universal primers M1SS and BC2_uni_R was performed on all cDNA. In the authors' own workflow: Normalization of each sample was performed by random selection of 1 million high-quality reads, each carrying a distinct molecular identifier. Reads with shared molecular identifiers were discarded instead of being binned into consensus sequences. MiTCR, run with a Q25 quality threshold and the strictest error-elimination algorithm, handled CDR3 identification, clonotype clustering and error correction. A nonparametric unseen species model with Euler transformation was used to estimate lower-bound total TCR beta diversity. TCRdb passed the public sequencing reads through fastp at Q25 and MiXCR, retaining productive beta sequences. Each CDR3 protein gets just one entry, which takes the most common genes and DNA from the rows behind it. Here the V and J calls rest on TCRdb's processing, not on the authors' analysis. The sample includes more than 900,000 distinct CDR3 sequences, with 25% to 30% observed a single time. 10% to 13% of the sample lies in the top ten.

Donors were 40 or so systemically healthy Caucasian individuals from Russia aged roughly 6 to 95 years. Each donor gave about 9.7 milliliters of peripheral blood, drawn into EDTA-treated Vacutainer tubes. Ficoll-Paque density-gradient centrifugation was used to isolate PBMCs, with at least 7 million obtained per sample. Total RNA was extracted from PBMCs with Trizol reagent, with at least 5 micrograms obtained per sample. Naive CD45RAhigh/CD27high T cell percentages were measured by flow cytometry on a PBMC aliquot from every donor. This clonotype was found many times. What this receptor recognizes is not known. Base quality data are lacking; no much larger clone is found one base away. These data are also associated with another study on T cells of mothers and their children. As that second study puts it: Donors were nine systemically healthy Caucasian individuals: three mothers and their six children. cDNA synthesis consumed the entire amount of extracted RNA, loaded at around 1.4 ug RNA in each 15 ul reaction. In the second PCR, the M1S primer introduced both the sample barcodes and 2-4 random nucleotides. Each mother yielded over 8.5 million TCR beta CDR3 reads and each child 2.5 million to 3 million reads. In both related and unrelated pairs, thymic selection shapes the output of TCR recombination in a similar way, with inherited differences having only a minor effect. Related mother-child pairs always showed normalized repertoire overlap that was slightly higher than in unrelated mother-child pairs, though the difference was never significant. No persistent microchimeric T cell clones were found, with a detection sensitivity of roughly 92 clones per million clonotypes. Deep NGS was used in the study to compare the TCR beta repertoires of mothers and children and to look for features that separate related mother-child pairs from unrelated individuals. The mean age was around 40 +/- 4 years for the mothers and approximately 11 +/- 4 years for the children. Libraries were sequenced on Illumina HiSeq 2000 with 100+100 nt paired-end reads after adapter ligation with NEBNext reagents. Mother and child libraries were prepared a month apart and sequenced in separate runs to prevent cross-contamination. For each donor, between roughly 450,000 and 2,100,000 distinct TCR beta clonotypes were identified. Naive TCR beta clonotypes were estimated from low-frequency clonotypes matched to each donor's FACS-determined naive share, without sorting.

Sequenced: blood. The receptor comes from a woman between 40 and 50 years old in good health. The rearranged segments are TRBV15 and TRBJ2-7; there is no confident call for the D gene. The nucleotides read TGTGCCACCAGCAGAGATGGGCAATACGAGCAGTACTTC. This is translated as CATSRDGQYEQYF.